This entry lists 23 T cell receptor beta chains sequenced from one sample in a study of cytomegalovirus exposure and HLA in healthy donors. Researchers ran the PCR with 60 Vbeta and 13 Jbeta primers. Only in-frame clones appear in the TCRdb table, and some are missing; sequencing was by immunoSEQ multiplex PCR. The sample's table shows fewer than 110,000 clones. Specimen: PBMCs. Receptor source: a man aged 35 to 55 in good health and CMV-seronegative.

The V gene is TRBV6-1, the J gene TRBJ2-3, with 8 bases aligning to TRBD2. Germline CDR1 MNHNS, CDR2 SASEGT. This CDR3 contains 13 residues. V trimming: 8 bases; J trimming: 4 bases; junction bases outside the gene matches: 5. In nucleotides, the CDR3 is TGTGCCAGCTTAGGACTAGCAGCAGATACGCAGTATTTT. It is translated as CASLGLAADTQYF.

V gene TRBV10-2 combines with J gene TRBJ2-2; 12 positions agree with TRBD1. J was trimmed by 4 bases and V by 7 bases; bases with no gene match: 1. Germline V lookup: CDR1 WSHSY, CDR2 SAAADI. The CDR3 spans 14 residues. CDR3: CASKGQGATGELFF. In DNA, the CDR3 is TGCGCCAGCAAGGGACAGGGGGCCACCGGGGAGCTGTTTTTT.

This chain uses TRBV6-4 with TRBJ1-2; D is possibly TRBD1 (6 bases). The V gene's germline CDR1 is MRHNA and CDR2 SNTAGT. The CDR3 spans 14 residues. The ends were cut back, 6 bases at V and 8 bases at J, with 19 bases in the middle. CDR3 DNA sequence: TGTGCCAGCAGCGAAGACAGGTTAAGCTCGGGCTACACCTTC. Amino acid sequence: CASSEDRLSSGYTF.

The CDR3 DNA reads as TGTGCCAGCAGCCCCGTAGCTGGAGACTACGAGCAGTACTTC. Translation gives CASSPVAGDYEQYF. The chain recombines TRBV5-5 with TRBJ2-7, with unresolved D. CDR3 length: 14 amino acids. Germline loops: CDR1 SGHKS, CDR2 YYEKEE (reference sequence). The germline V and J ends were trimmed by 4 bases and 3 bases, with 14 bases remaining between them.

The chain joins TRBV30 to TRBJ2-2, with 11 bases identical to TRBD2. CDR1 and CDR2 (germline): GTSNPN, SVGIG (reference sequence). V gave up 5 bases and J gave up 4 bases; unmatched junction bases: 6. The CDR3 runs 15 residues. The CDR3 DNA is TGTGCCTGGTGCCTAGCGGGAGGTGGCACCGGGGAGCTGTTTTTT. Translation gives CAWCLAGGGTGELFF. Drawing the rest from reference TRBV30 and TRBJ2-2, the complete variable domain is SQTIHQWPATLVQPVGSPLSLECTVEGTSNPNLYWYRQAAGRGLQLLFYSVGIGQISSEVPQNLSASRPQDRQFILSSKKLLLSDSGFYLCAWCLAGGGTGELFFGEGSRLTVL.

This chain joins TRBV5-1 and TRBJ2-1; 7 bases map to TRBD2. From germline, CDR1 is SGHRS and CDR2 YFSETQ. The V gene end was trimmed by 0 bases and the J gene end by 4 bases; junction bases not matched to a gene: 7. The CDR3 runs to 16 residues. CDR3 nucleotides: TGCGCCAGCAGCTTGGATGTTCCTAGCGGTTACAATGAGCAGTTCTTC. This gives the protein CASSLDVPSGYNEQFF.

CDR3 protein: CASSLTNTGELFF. Here the CDR3 DNA reads TGTGCCAGCAGCCTTACGAACACCGGGGAGCTGTTTTTT. The chain links TRBV11-2 to TRBJ2-2; D remains ambiguous. Trimming shortened V by 5 bases and J by 0 bases, and 4 bases separated the two germline ends. The CDR3 has 13 amino acids. Germline V CDR1 and CDR2: SGHAT, FQNNGV.

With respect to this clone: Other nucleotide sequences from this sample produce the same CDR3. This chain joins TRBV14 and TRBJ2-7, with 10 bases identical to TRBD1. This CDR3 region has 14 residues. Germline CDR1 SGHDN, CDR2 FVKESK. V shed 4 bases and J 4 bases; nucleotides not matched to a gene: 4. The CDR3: CASSPGTGAYEQYF. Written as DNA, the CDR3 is TGTGCCAGCAGCCCGGGGACAGGGGCATACGAGCAGTACTTC.

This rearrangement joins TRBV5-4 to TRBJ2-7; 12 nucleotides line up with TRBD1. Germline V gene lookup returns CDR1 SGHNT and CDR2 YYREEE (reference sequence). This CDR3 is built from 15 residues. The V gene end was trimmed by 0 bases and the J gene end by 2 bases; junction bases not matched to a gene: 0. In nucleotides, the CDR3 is TGTGCCAGCAGCTTGGGGGACAGGGGGCCCTACGAGCAGTACTTC. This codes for CASSLGDRGPYEQYF.

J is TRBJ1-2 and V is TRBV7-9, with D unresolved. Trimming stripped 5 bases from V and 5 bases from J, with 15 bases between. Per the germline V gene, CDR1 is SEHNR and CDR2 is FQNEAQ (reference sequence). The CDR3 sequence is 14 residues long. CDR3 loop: CASSPRGTEYGYTF. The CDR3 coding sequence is TGTGCCAGCAGCCCACGGGGAACGGAGTATGGCTACACCTTC.

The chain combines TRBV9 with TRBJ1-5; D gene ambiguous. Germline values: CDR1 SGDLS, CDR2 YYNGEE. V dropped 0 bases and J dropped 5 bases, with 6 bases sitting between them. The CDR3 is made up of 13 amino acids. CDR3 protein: CASSVGDDQPQHF. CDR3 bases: TGTGCCAGCAGCGTAGGCGATGATCAGCCCCAGCATTTT.

CDR3 amino acids: CASSQDWPGAGELFF. The CDR3 DNA reads TGCGCCAGCAGCCAAGATTGGCCAGGCGCCGGGGAGCTGTTTTTT. V is TRBV4-3 and J is TRBJ2-2; no clear D gene. CDR3 size: 15 residues. V lost 0 bases, J lost 6 bases, and 11 bases lay in between. Germline CDR1 and CDR2: LGHNA and YSLEER.

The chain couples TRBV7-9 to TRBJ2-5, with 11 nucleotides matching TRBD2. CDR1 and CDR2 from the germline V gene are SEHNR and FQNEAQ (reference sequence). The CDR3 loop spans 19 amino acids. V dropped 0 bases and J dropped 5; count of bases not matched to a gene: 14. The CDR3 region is CASSLARELAGANGETQYF. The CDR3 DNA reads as TGTGCCAGCAGCTTAGCGCGTGAACTAGCGGGAGCCAACGGGGAGACCCAGTACTTC.

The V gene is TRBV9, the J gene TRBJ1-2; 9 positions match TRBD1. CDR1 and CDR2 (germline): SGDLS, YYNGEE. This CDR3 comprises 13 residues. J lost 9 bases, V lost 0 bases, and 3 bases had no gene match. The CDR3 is CASSVVDRGSYTF. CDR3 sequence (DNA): TGTGCCAGCAGCGTAGTGGACAGGGGTAGCTACACCTTC.

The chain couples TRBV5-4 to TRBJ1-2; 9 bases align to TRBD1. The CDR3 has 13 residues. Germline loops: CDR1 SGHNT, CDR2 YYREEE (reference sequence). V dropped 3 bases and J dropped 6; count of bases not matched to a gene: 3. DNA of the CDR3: TGTGCCAGCAGCTCCCGGGACAGGGATGGCTACACCTTC. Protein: CASSSRDRDGYTF.

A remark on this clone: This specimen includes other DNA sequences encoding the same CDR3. CDR3 nucleotide sequence: TGTGCCAGCAGTCGACAGGAAAACACTGAAGCTTTCTTT. This gives the protein CASSRQENTEAFF. The chain couples TRBV7-2 to TRBJ1-1; TRBD1 is a possible D gene (6 bases). Trimming stripped 6 bases from V and 2 bases from J, with 10 bases between. This CDR3 is built from 13 residues. The V gene's germline CDR1 is SGHTA and CDR2 FQGNSA.

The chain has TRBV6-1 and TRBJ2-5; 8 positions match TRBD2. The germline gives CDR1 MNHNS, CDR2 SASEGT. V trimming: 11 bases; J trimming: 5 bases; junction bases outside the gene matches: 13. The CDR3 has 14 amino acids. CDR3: CAGSGGVGRETQYF. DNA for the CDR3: TGTGCCGGGAGCGGGGGTGTCGGACGGGAGACCCAGTACTTC.

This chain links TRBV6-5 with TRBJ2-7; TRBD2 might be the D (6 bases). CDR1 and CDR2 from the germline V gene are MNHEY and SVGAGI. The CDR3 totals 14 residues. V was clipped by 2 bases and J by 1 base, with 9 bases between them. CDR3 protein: CASSYGGGSYEQYF. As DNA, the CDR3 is TGTGCCAGCAGTTACGGGGGAGGTTCCTACGAGCAGTACTTC.

CDR3: CARGGTDTQYF. CDR3 nucleotides: TGTGCCAGAGGGGGTACAGATACGCAGTATTTT. The chain recombines TRBV2 with TRBJ2-3; D perhaps matches TRBD1 (6 bases). V lost 9 bases to trimming and J lost 3 bases, with 7 bases between them. The CDR3 runs 11 residues. Per the germline V gene, CDR1 is SNHLY and CDR2 is FYNNEI.

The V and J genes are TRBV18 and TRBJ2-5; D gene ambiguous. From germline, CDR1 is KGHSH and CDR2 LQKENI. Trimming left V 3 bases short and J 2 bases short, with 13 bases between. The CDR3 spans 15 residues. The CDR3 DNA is TGTGCCAGCTCACCGAACAACCAAATGCAAGAGACCCAGTACTTC. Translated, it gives CASSPNNQMQETQYF. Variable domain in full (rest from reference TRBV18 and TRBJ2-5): NAGVMQNPRHLVRRRGQEARLRCSPMKGHSHVYWYRQLPEEGLKFMVYLQKENIIDESGMPKERFSAEFPKEGPSILRIQQVVRGDSAAYFCASSPNNQMQETQYFGPGTRLLVL.

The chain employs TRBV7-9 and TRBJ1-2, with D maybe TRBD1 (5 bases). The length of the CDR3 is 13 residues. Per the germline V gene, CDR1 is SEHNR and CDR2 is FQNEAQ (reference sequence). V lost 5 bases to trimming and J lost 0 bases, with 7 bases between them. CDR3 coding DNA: TGTGCCAGCAGCCCGGGGGCTAACTATGGCTACACCTTC. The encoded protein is CASSPGANYGYTF.

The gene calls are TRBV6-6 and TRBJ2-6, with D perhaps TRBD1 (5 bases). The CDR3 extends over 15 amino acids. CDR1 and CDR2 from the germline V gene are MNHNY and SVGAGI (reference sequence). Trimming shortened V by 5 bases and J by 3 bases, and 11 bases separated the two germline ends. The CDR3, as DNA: TGTGCCAGCAGTCAGCAGGGCGGTGGGGCCAACGTCCTGACTTTC. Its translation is CASSQQGGGANVLTF.

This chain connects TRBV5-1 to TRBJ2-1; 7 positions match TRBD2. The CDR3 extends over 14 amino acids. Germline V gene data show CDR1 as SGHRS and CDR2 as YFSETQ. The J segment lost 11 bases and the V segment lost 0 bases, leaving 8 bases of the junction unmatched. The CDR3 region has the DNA TGCGCCAGCAGCTTGGCCGTGGCGGGAGATCAGCAGTTCTTC. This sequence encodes CASSLAVAGDQQFF.